Below, one TCR beta chain is given with its context. Its antigen is not known. This sample stems from a study of vaccination and CD4 T cells after COVID-19. Background on the study: Convalescents were six males and four females, two of them Hispanic. Stimulation of cells relied on overlapping spike peptides derived from SARS-CoV-2, HCoV-NL63, HCoV-OC43 and HCoV-229E.

Findings and caveats of the study: Median SARS-CoV-2-reactive clonotype numbers went up from roughly 19 to 38, but not significantly.

Sequence data for DNA of cultured CD4+ T cells were generated by the Oncomine TCR Beta short-read assay. MiXCR, applied by TCRdb to the PCR reads, yields one record per CDR3 protein. The sample comprises 14,000 to 15,000 distinct CDR3 sequences, 40% to 60% of which are singletons, and 7.8% rests with the top ten. The treatment: roughly 10-day PBMC culture with coronavirus spike peptide pools or control peptides (ViraFEST assay). Germline V gene lookup returns CDR1 DFQATT and CDR2 SNEGSKA (reference sequence). The V and J ends lost 0 bases and 11 bases respectively, with 10 bases between them. CDR3 length: 11 amino acids.

Sequencing input: CD4+ T cells from blood, cultured in vitro. The origin of this receptor is a human donor who had recovered from COVID-19. The gene calls are TRBV20-1 and TRBJ1-1, with D perhaps matching TRBD1 (5 bases). CDR3 in DNA: TGCAGTGCTAGAGATACCGGGGCGGCTTTCTTT. Protein: CSARDTGAAFF.